This T cell receptor (beta chain) was recovered during a study of T cells in Graves' hyperthyroidism and ophthalmopathy. Patients affected by ophthalmopathy presented a Clinical Activity Score of at least 3, a NOSPECS grade of at least 4, and disease duration below 3 months. Uncontrolled infection, other autoimmune disease, pregnancy or lactation excluded patients. Study-level findings and limits: Ophthalmopathy, which appeared later, was predicted by the model a median about 6 months before onset. Most thyroid clonotypes expanded above 0.001 appeared in blood too.

A note on this clonotype: Its antigen is still unknown.

Regions amplified from RNA transcripts were the TCR beta CDR3 regions. TCR CDR3 underwent first-round RT-PCR with the HTBI primer set. TCRdb ran MiXCR on the multiplex PCR reads and lists one entry per CDR3 protein. The data contain some 550,000 distinct CDR3 sequences, 16% of them seen just once; the ten biggest clones take up around 3.3%. The CDR3 length is 15 residues. Germline V lookup: CDR1 LNHDA, CDR2 SQIVND (reference sequence). With 3 bases removed from V and 4 bases from J, the gap between germline ends came to 15 bases. This TCR was recovered from a woman between 40 and 50 years old with Graves' ophthalmopathy. Material: blood. V usage is TRBV19 and J usage is TRBJ1-1; D uncertain. The CDR3 reads CASSMRSDLATEAFF. CDR3 sequence (DNA): TGTGCCAGTAGTATGAGGTCGGACCTGGCCACTGAAGCTTTCTTT.